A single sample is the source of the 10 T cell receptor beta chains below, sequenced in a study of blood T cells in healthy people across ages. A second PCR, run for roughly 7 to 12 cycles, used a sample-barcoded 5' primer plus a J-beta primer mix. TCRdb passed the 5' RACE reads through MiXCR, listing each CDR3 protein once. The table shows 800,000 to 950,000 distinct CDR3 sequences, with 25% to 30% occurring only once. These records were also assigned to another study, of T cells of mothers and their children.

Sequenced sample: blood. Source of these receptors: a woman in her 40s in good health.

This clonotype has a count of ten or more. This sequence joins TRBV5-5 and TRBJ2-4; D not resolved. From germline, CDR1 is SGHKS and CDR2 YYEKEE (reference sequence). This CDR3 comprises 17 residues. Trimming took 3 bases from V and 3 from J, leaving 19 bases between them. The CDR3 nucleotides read TGTGCCAGCAGCTCTAGAACCGGTTCCGGTTACAAAAACATTCAGTACTTC. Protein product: CASSSRTGSGYKNIQYF. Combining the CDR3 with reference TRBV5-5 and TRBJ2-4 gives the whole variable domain DAGVTQSPTHLIKTRGQQVTLRCSPISGHKSVSWYQQVLGQGPQFIFQYYEKEERGRGNFPDRFSARQFPNYSSELNVNALLLGDSALYLCASSSRTGSGYKNIQYFGAGTRLSVL.

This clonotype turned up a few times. Here the CDR3 reads CASSSFLRTGRTEAFF. As DNA, the CDR3 is TGTGCCAGCAGCTCTTTTTTAAGGACAGGGCGGACTGAAGCTTTCTTT. This rearrangement joins TRBV7-2 to TRBJ1-1; TRBD1 agrees at 8 bases. V gave up 4 bases and J gave up 5 bases; unmatched junction bases: 12. CDR1 SGHTA and CDR2 FQGNSA come from the germline V gene. This CDR3 has 16 amino acids.

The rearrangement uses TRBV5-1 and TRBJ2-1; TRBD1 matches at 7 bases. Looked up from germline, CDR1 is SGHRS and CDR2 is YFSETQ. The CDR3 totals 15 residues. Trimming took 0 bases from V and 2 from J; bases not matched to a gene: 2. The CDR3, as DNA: TGCGCCAGCAGCTTGGTGACAGGGCCCTACAATGAGCAGTTCTTC. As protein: CASSLVTGPYNEQFF.

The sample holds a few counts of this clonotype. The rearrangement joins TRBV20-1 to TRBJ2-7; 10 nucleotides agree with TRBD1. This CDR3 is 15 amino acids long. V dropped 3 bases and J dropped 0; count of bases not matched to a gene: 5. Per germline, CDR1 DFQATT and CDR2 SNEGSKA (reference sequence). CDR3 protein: CSASGGQGSSYEQYF. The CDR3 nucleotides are TGCAGTGCTAGCGGGGGACAGGGGAGCTCCTACGAGCAGTACTTC.

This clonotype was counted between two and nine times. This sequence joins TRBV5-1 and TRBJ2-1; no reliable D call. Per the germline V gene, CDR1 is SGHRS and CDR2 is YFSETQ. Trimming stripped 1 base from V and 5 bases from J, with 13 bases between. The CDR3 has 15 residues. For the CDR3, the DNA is TGCGCCAGCAGCTTGCAATCCCCTGCCAACAATGAGCAGTTCTTC. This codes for CASSLQSPANNEQFF.

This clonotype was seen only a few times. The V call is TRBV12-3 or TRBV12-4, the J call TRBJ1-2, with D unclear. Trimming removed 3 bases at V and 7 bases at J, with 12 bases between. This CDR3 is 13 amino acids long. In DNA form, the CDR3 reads TGTGCCAGCAGTTTTCACGGGGAGACTGGCTACACCTTC. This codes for CASSFHGETGYTF.

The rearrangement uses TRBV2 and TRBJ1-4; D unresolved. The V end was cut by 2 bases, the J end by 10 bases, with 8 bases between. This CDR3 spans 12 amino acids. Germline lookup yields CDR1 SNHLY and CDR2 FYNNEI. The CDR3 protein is CASSEIRGKLFF. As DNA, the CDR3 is TGTGCCAGCAGTGAAATTCGGGGAAAACTGTTTTTT.

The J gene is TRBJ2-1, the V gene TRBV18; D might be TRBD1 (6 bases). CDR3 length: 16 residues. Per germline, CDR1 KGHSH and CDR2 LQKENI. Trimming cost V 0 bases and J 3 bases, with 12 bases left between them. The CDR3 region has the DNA TGTGCCAGCTCACCACCCAGGCAGGGGAACTACAATGAGCAGTTCTTC. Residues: CASSPPRQGNYNEQFF.

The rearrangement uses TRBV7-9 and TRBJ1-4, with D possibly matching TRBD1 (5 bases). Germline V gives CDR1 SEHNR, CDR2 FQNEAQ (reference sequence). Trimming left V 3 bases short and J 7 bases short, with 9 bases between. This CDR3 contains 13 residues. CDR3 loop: CASSFPRAEKLFF. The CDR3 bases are TGTGCCAGCAGCTTTCCCAGGGCTGAAAAACTGTTTTTT.

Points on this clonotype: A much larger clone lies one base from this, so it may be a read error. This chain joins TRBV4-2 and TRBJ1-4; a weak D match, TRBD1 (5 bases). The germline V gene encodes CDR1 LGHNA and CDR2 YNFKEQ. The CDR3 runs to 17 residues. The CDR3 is CASSQVLVTAGGEKRFF. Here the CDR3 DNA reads TGTGCCAGCAGCCAAGTGTTAGTTACAGCGGGGGGTGAAAAACGGTTTTTT.